In this sample, the clone carrying this T cell receptor (beta chain) turned up a few times. Its specificity is not known. The record originates from a study of blood T cells in healthy people across ages. A second about 7 to 11 cycle PCR used barcoded and J-beta primers. TCRdb recomputed calls from the 5' RACE reads with MiXCR, one row per CDR3 protein. The sample carries about 800,000 distinct CDR3 sequences, around 25% recorded once. Overall study findings and caveats: A strong correlation was found between TCR beta diversity and the percentage of naive T cells.

These data also featured in a second study, about T cells of mothers and their children. That study adds: In this cohort, donors were a few healthy Caucasian mothers plus their six children.

The source material was blood. The sequence derives from a boy aged 5-17 years in good health.

CDR3 protein: CASSPHPGLVGEQYF. The DNA of the CDR3 is TGTGCCAGCAGCCCCCACCCGGGACTAGTCGGCGAGCAGTACTTC. The chain joins TRBV7-2 to TRBJ2-7; 8 nucleotides line up with TRBD2. J gave up 6 bases and V 5 bases, and 12 bases lay outside the gene matches. CDR3 length: 15 amino acids. The V gene's germline CDR1 is SGHTA and CDR2 FQGNSA.